One sample yielded the 30 T cell receptor beta chains listed below, sequenced in a study of T cell repertoires in cytomegalovirus infection. TCRdb reprocessed the reads via MiXCR and lists one record per CDR3 protein. The table has hundreds of thousands of distinct CDR3 sequences, more than 9% seen once; the top ten hold 3.5% to 4.5%. The sequenced sample was PBMCs. The receptors were gathered from a human donor in good health (CMV status not recorded). Some clones in this sample may be carry-over from other donors' samples.

This clonotype was recorded at least ten times. The chain couples TRBV7-2 to TRBJ2-5; tentatively, D is TRBD1 (6 bases). The V gene lost 8 bases and the J gene lost 1 base, with 11 bases spanning the gap. CDR1 SGHTA and CDR2 FQGNSA come from the germline V gene. The CDR3 loop spans 13 amino acids. CDR3 region: CASQWDIQETQYF. The CDR3 region has the DNA TGTGCCAGCCAGTGGGACATCCAAGAGACCCAGTACTTC.

In its sample, this clonotype is medium-sized. The chain combines TRBV15 with TRBJ1-5, with no clear D. The CDR3 sequence is 14 residues long. Trimming shortened V by 0 bases and J by 1 base, and 4 bases separated the two germline ends. Per germline, CDR1 LNHNV and CDR2 YYDKDF (reference sequence). The CDR3 sequence is CATSREQSNQPQHF. The CDR3 nucleotides are TGTGCCACCAGCAGAGAACAGAGCAATCAGCCCCAGCATTTT.

The sample holds many counts of this clonotype. CDR3 DNA sequence: TGTGCCAGCAGCTCGGACTCTAGTGGGACAGATACGCAGTATTTT. Translating it yields CASSSDSSGTDTQYF. The chain has TRBV7-9 and TRBJ2-3; a weak D match, TRBD2 (5 bases). The germline CDR1 and CDR2 sequences are SEHNR and FQNEAQ (reference sequence). This CDR3 region has 15 residues. Trimming took off 4 bases at V and 3 bases at J, with 14 bases between the two ends.

This chain connects TRBV4-1 to TRBJ1-2, with D possibly matching TRBD1 (5 bases). V lost 4 bases and J lost 6, with 21 bases in between. CDR1 is MGHRA, CDR2 YSYEKL, per germline. This CDR3 comprises 16 residues. The CDR3: CASSPSDGGSWDGYTF. Written as DNA, the CDR3 is TGCGCCAGCAGCCCGTCTGACGGGGGTAGTTGGGATGGCTACACCTTC.

The sample holds many counts of this clonotype. The chain recombines TRBV12-3 or TRBV12-4 with TRBJ2-3; no definite D call. Trimming stripped 6 bases from V and 6 bases from J, with 13 bases between. This CDR3 has 13 amino acids. CDR3: CASSPSWGDTQYF. The CDR3 coding sequence is TGTGCCAGCAGCCCCTCCTGGGGTGATACGCAGTATTTT.

The chain links TRBV7-2 to TRBJ1-4; a possible D gene is TRBD1 (5 bases). Trimming stripped 5 bases from V and 0 bases from J, with 10 bases between. The CDR3 is 15 amino acids. The germline CDR1 and CDR2 sequences are SGHTA and FQGNSA. The CDR3 DNA reads TGTGCCAGCAGCACAGGACCTGCAACTAATGAAAAACTGTTTTTT. Protein sequence: CASSTGPATNEKLFF.

This sequence joins TRBV18 and TRBJ2-7; no reliable D call. CDR1 and CDR2 (germline): KGHSH, LQKENI. CDR3 size: 16 residues. Trimming shortened V by 3 bases and J by 2 bases, and 17 bases separated the two germline ends. DNA for the CDR3: TGTGCCAGCTCACCTGGCCGGTCCCAGAACACCTACGAGCAGTACTTC. Translated, it gives CASSPGRSQNTYEQYF.

This chain uses TRBV7-2 with TRBJ2-1, with 12 bases identical to TRBD2. CDR1 is SGHTA and CDR2 is FQGNSA in the germline V gene. The J segment lost 11 bases and the V segment lost 4 bases, leaving 15 bases of the junction unmatched. The CDR3 has 17 residues. The CDR3 DNA reads as TGTGCCAGCAGCTCCCCTGCCGCCCTAGCGGGGGGGCTGCAGCAGTTCTTC. Protein: CASSSPAALAGGLQQFF. Full variable domain (missing parts from reference TRBV7-2 and TRBJ2-1): GAGVSQSPSNKVTEKGKDVELRCDPISGHTALYWYRQSLGQGLEFLIYFQGNSAPDKSGLPSDRFSAERTGGSVSTLTIQRTQQEDSAVYLCASSSPAALAGGLQQFFGPGTRLTVL.

The CDR3 loop reads CASSVDSLDSLRGTQYF. In DNA form, the CDR3 reads TGTGCCAGTAGTGTGGACAGTCTGGACTCTCTGAGGGGGACCCAGTACTTC. The chain employs TRBV19 and TRBJ2-5; D might be TRBD1 (6 bases). The V and J ends lost 5 bases and 7 bases respectively, with 26 bases between them. Germline CDR1 is LNHDA and CDR2 is SQIVND (reference sequence). CDR3 size: 17 residues.

The chain employs TRBV7-6 and TRBJ2-3; maybe TRBD1 (5 bases). The germline V gene has CDR1 SGHVS and CDR2 FNYEAQ. The CDR3 is 13 amino acids. The V and J ends lost 11 bases and 2 bases respectively, with 14 bases between them. The CDR3 bases are TGTGCCGGACAATCGGACAACACAGATACGCAGTATTTT. Residues: CAGQSDNTDTQYF.

The chain joins TRBV28 to TRBJ1-2, with 7 nucleotides matching TRBD1. CDR3 length: 14 residues. Per germline, CDR1 MDHEN and CDR2 SYDVKM. V lost 7 bases and J lost 4; bases outside the gene matches: 9. CDR3 sequence (DNA): TGTGCCAGCATATACACGGGACAGTCCTATGGCTACACCTTC. Protein: CASIYTGQSYGYTF.

Written as DNA, the CDR3 is TGTGCCAGTAGTTTCGACGCGAACACCGGGGAGCTGTTTTTT. This gives the protein CASSFDANTGELFF. The V call is TRBV19, the J call TRBJ2-2; D gene unclear. The germline V gene encodes CDR1 LNHDA and CDR2 SQIVND (reference sequence). V lost 5 bases and J lost 0, with 7 bases in between. The CDR3 extends over 14 amino acids. Supplemented by reference TRBV19 and TRBJ2-2, the full variable domain reads DGGITQSPKYLFRKEGQNVTLSCEQNLNHDAMYWYRQDPGQGLRLIYYSQIVNDFQKGDIAEGYSVSREKKESFPLTVTSAQKNPTAFYLCASSFDANTGELFFGEGSRLTVL.

This clonotype came up a few times. The chain recombines TRBV7-9 with TRBJ1-1; TRBD1 might be the D (6 bases). CDR3 length equals 13 residues. V was clipped by 3 bases and J by 4 bases, with 9 bases between them. Germline V gene data show CDR1 as SEHNR and CDR2 as FQNEAQ (reference sequence). The CDR3 bases are TGTGCCAGCAGCTTCGCAGGGGTCACTGAAGCTTTCTTT. This gives the protein CASSFAGVTEAFF.

This sequence joins TRBV20-1 and TRBJ1-1; D unresolved. Trimming removed 0 bases at V and 4 bases at J, with 9 bases between. The CDR3 length is 13 residues. Germline V gene sequence: CDR1 DFQATT, CDR2 SNEGSKA (reference sequence). The DNA for the CDR3 is TGCAGTGCTAGAGATTCCAGAACCACTGAAGCTTTCTTT. Its protein is CSARDSRTTEAFF.

This clonotype appeared a few times. The rearrangement joins TRBV6-8 to TRBJ2-1; TRBD1 matches at 7 bases. V trimming: 6 bases; J trimming: 0 bases; junction bases outside the gene matches: 5. In germline, CDR1 is MNHGY, CDR2 SAAAGT. The CDR3 runs 15 residues. The CDR3 is CASRRDSGSYNEQFF. The CDR3 DNA reads as TGTGCCAGCAGGAGGGACAGCGGCTCCTACAATGAGCAGTTCTTC.

With regard to this clonotype: The germline gene is not matched at one end of the junction; a read error may be the cause. This rearrangement joins TRBV7-9 to TRBJ1-2; D possibly corresponds to TRBD1 (5 bases). Germline CDR1 and CDR2: SEHNR and FQNEAQ (reference sequence). This CDR3 region has 17 residues. CDR3 DNA: TGTGCCAGCAGCTTACCGACAACAGGCACTATAACCTATGGCTACGCCTTC. Translation gives CASSLPTTGTITYGYAF.

This clonotype came up many times. The chain combines TRBV11-2 with TRBJ2-3; 8 nucleotides line up with TRBD2. With 5 bases clipped from V and 4 bases from J, the junction kept 8 bases outside the gene matches. Germline V gives CDR1 SGHAT, CDR2 FQNNGV. The CDR3 runs to 15 residues. CDR3 sequence: CASSLLGRAPDTQYF. The CDR3 nucleotides are TGTGCCAGCAGCCTCCTCGGGAGGGCCCCAGATACGCAGTATTTT.

A remark on this clonotype: The junction departs from the called germline gene at one end, perhaps through a read error. The V call is TRBV7-6, the J call TRBJ2-7; 14 positions agree with TRBD2. This CDR3 is built from 16 residues. Germline CDR1 SGHVS, CDR2 FNYEAQ. DNA of the CDR3: TGTGCCAGCAGCTCGCCGACTAGCGGGGGGGACTACGAGCATTACTTC. It is translated as CASSSPTSGGDYEHYF.

This clonotype has ten or more counts. V gene TRBV7-6 combines with J gene TRBJ2-1; D is unclear. V was cut by 3 bases and J by 1 base, with 4 bases left in between. CDR3 length equals 13 residues. Germline values: CDR1 SGHVS, CDR2 FNYEAQ. DNA of the CDR3: TGTGCCAGCAGCTTTCAGTCCTACAATGAGCAGTTCTTC. Translating gives CASSFQSYNEQFF.

This clonotype was observed a handful of times. The chain is built from TRBV7-2 and TRBJ2-6; D possibly corresponds to TRBD1 (6 bases). This CDR3 contains 16 residues. Germline V lookup: CDR1 SGHTA, CDR2 FQGNSA. The V gene lost 7 bases and the J gene lost 4 bases, with 17 bases spanning the gap. The CDR3 protein is CASTSTGMVGANVLTF. The CDR3 DNA reads TGTGCCAGCACCTCTACAGGGATGGTCGGGGCCAACGTCCTGACTTTC.

This rearrangement joins TRBV5-4 to TRBJ2-1, with D perhaps TRBD1 (6 bases). The V gene's germline CDR1 is SGHNT and CDR2 YYREEE (reference sequence). This CDR3 contains 15 residues. Trimming removed 0 bases from V and 8 bases from J, with 15 bases in between. CDR3 DNA: TGTGCCAGCAGCTTGGACAGGGAAAGGATGGATGAGCAGTTCTTC. Its translation: CASSLDRERMDEQFF.

The CDR3 DNA reads as TGTGCCAGTAGTATGCAGGGACTAGCGGGATTCAATGAGCAGTTCTTC. It specifies CASSMQGLAGFNEQFF. V gene TRBV19 combines with J gene TRBJ2-1; 13 positions agree with TRBD2. V lost 3 bases to trimming and J lost 6 bases; unmatched junction nucleotides: 5. This CDR3 has 16 amino acids. Germline V gene sequence: CDR1 LNHDA, CDR2 SQIVND (reference sequence).

This clonotype was seen more than once but under ten times. This sequence joins TRBV12-3 or TRBV12-4 and TRBJ1-2; TRBD1 agrees at 9 bases. V shed 7 bases and J 3 bases; nucleotides not matched to a gene: 12. The CDR3 is 16 residues long. The CDR3 DNA is TGTGCCAGCACCACCACCGTGGGACAGGGCTACTATGGCTACACCTTC. Its translation is CASTTTVGQGYYGYTF.

In this sample, this clonotype turned up a few times. J is TRBJ2-5 and V is TRBV4-1; TRBD2 matches at 7 bases. The CDR3 extends over 15 amino acids. Germline CDR1 MGHRA, CDR2 YSYEKL. With 0 bases clipped from V and 5 bases from J, the junction kept 6 bases outside the gene matches. CDR3 protein: CASSQDIGGGETQYF. The CDR3 DNA sequence: TGCGCCAGCAGCCAAGATATTGGGGGAGGGGAGACCCAGTACTTC.

This clonotype showed up many times. CDR3: CASSSTLQDPEAFF. The CDR3 coding sequence is TGTGCCAGCAGCTCCACGCTCCAGGACCCTGAAGCTTTCTTT. The chain has TRBV11-1 and TRBJ1-1; D uncertain. Deletions cut 4 bases from V and 6 bases from J, with 15 bases between. Germline V CDR1 and CDR2: SGHAT, FQDESV (reference sequence). The CDR3 is made up of 14 amino acids.

The rearrangement joins TRBV6-1 to TRBJ2-1; 11 bases are a match to TRBD2. The germline gives CDR1 MNHNS, CDR2 SASEGT. CDR3 size: 14 residues. Unmatched junction bases numbered 9, after V lost 8 bases and J lost 9 bases. CDR3 coding DNA: TGTGCCAGCCATATAGCGGGGGGGCTTATTGAGCAGTTCTTC. This translates into CASHIAGGLIEQFF.

This clonotype was counted at least ten times. The chain combines TRBV7-2 with TRBJ1-2; D unresolved. The CDR3 is made up of 13 amino acids. Germline lookup yields CDR1 SGHTA and CDR2 FQGNSA. The V end lost 3 bases, the J end lost 5 bases, and 10 bases lay between the germline ends. The CDR3 DNA follows: TGTGCCAGCAGCTTTTGGCAGGCATATGGCTACACCTTC. As protein: CASSFWQAYGYTF.

The chain has TRBV4-3 and TRBJ2-2; TRBD2 agrees at 8 bases. Trimming cost V 3 bases and J 2 bases; bases outside gene matches: 8. Germline values: CDR1 LGHNA, CDR2 YSLEER. CDR3 size: 17 residues. The CDR3 is CASSHPASGGNTGELFF. CDR3 in DNA: TGCGCCAGCAGCCACCCGGCCAGCGGGGGTAACACCGGGGAGCTGTTTTTT.

Comment on this clonotype: Possible read error: a much larger clone is one base away. The CDR3 does not close with the conserved phenylalanine or tryptophan, likely indicating a read error. The rearrangement uses TRBV7-2 and TRBJ2-5; possibly TRBD2 for D (6 bases). This CDR3 comprises 18 residues. The germline V and J ends were trimmed by 1 base and 4 bases, with 22 bases remaining between them. Per the germline V gene, CDR1 is SGHTA and CDR2 is FQGNSA. As DNA, the CDR3 is TGTGCCAGCAGCTTAGATGGGACTCCGGCTAACTACGCAGAGACCCAGTACTAC. Its translation: CASSLDGTPANYAETQYY.

The rearrangement uses TRBV11-1 and TRBJ2-1; TRBD2 matches 9 bases. The CDR3 loop spans 17 amino acids. Germline trimming cut 5 bases from V and 4 bases from J; bases unmatched to any gene: 12. Germline loops: CDR1 SGHAT, CDR2 FQDESV (reference sequence). The CDR3: CASSQSKGSGGYNEQFF. The CDR3 nucleotides are TGTGCCAGCAGCCAATCTAAAGGGAGCGGGGGGTACAATGAGCAGTTCTTC.